These T cell receptor beta chains were read from a single sample in a study of cytomegalovirus exposure and HLA in healthy donors. The table came from immunoSEQ multiplex PCR; TCRdb's copy has only in-frame clones and leaves some out. The sample carries around 150,000 clones, 76% recorded once. Material: PBMCs. The receptors were gathered from a man younger than 35 in good health and CMV-seronegative. Each CDR3 is given with its conserved first and last residue. The order of the fields is CDR3 DNA, CDR3 protein, J gene, clone size, V gene, D gene. A D gene is named only where the DNA matches it firmly. Expanded clones are given a class, and other clones once, few, many or no size at all.

CDR3nt: TGTGCCAGCTCACCGCAGGGACAGACCTACACTGAAGCTTTCTTT
CDR3aa: CASSPQGQTYTEAFF
j_gene: TRBJ1-1
abundance: NA
v_gene: TRBV18
d_gene: TRBD1

CDR3nt: TGTGCCAGCAGTTTTGGGGGGACAGGGGCCTACGAGCAGTACTTC
CDR3aa: CASSFGGTGAYEQYF
j_gene: TRBJ2-7
abundance: once
v_gene: TRBV27
d_gene: TRBD1

CDR3nt: TGCGCCAGCAGCTTGGCAGGGTTAGCGGGAGAAGGTTTGACCGGGGAGCTGTTTTTT
CDR3aa: CASSLAGLAGEGLTGELFF
j_gene: TRBJ2-2
abundance: NA
v_gene: TRBV5-1
d_gene: TRBD2

CDR3nt: TGTGCCAGCAGCCACGGACAGGGGAGGAATCAGCCCCAGCATTTT
CDR3aa: CASSHGQGRNQPQHF
j_gene: TRBJ1-5
abundance: NA
v_gene: TRBV6-1
d_gene: TRBD1

CDR3nt: TGTGCCAGCAGCTTACCCCAATTAAGGACTAGCGGAGTCAATGAGCAGTTCTTC
CDR3aa: CASSLPQLRTSGVNEQFF
j_gene: TRBJ2-1
abundance: few
v_gene: TRBV11-3
d_gene: TRBD2

CDR3nt: TGTGCCAGCAGTTTCGAGCAGTCGAGGGAGGGACAAGAGACCCAGTACTTC
CDR3aa: CASSFEQSREGQETQYF
j_gene: TRBJ2-5
abundance: NA
v_gene: TRBV28
d_gene: TRBD2

CDR3nt: TGTGCCAGCAGTTATACACGGAACACTGAAGCTTTCTTT
CDR3aa: CASSYTRNTEAFF
j_gene: TRBJ1-1
abundance: NA
v_gene: TRBV6-5
d_gene: NA

CDR3nt: TGTGCCAGTAGTAAGGGGAGGACAGGGGGAACGAACACTGAAGCTTTCTTT
CDR3aa: CASSKGRTGGTNTEAFF
j_gene: TRBJ1-1
abundance: NA
v_gene: TRBV19
d_gene: TRBD1

CDR3nt: TGTGCCAGCAGCTTGTACGCGGGGGCCTACAATGAGCAGTTCTTC
CDR3aa: CASSLYAGAYNEQFF
j_gene: TRBJ2-1
abundance: NA
v_gene: TRBV5-4
d_gene: TRBD2

CDR3nt: TGCGCCAGCAGCCAAGAAAGACAGGGAAACTATGGCTACACCTTC
CDR3aa: CASSQERQGNYGYTF
j_gene: TRBJ1-2
abundance: NA
v_gene: TRBV4-1
d_gene: TRBD1

CDR3nt: TGTGCCAGCAGAACCGCGGCGCAGCAGGGGAGCAATCAGCCCCAGCATTTT
CDR3aa: CASRTAAQQGSNQPQHF
j_gene: TRBJ1-5
abundance: NA
v_gene: TRBV28
d_gene: NA

CDR3nt: TGTGCCAGCTCACCCCTGGGACAAGTTGATGGCTACACCTTC
CDR3aa: CASSPLGQVDGYTF
j_gene: TRBJ1-2
abundance: NA
v_gene: TRBV18
d_gene: NA

CDR3nt: TGTGCCAGGAAATCCTCCAAAGCTAACCGCGAAGACATGGAAAAACTGTTTTTT
CDR3aa: CARKSSKANREDMEKLFF
j_gene: TRBJ1-4
abundance: NA
v_gene: TRBV27
d_gene: NA

CDR3nt: TGTGCCAGCAGTTTTACTAGCGGGAATACGCAGTATTTT
CDR3aa: CASSFTSGNTQYF
j_gene: TRBJ2-3
abundance: few
v_gene: TRBV28
d_gene: TRBD2

CDR3nt: TGCAGCGCAGGGGAGAGCAATCAGCCCCAGCATTTT
CDR3aa: CSAGESNQPQHF
j_gene: TRBJ1-5
abundance: NA
v_gene: TRBV29-1
d_gene: NA

CDR3nt: TGCGCCAGCAGTGACAGGTCCCAGAGCTCCTACAATGAGCAGTTCTTC
CDR3aa: CASSDRSQSSYNEQFF
j_gene: TRBJ2-1
abundance: NA
v_gene: TRBV10-2
d_gene: NA

CDR3nt: TGTGCCAGCAGTGAAGGGGTTAGCGGGGGGCAAGAGACCCAGTACTTC
CDR3aa: CASSEGVSGGQETQYF
j_gene: TRBJ2-5
abundance: NA
v_gene: TRBV6-1
d_gene: TRBD2

CDR3nt: TGCGCCAGCAGCCCAAGCGGGAGATCCGAGCAGTACTTC
CDR3aa: CASSPSGRSEQYF
j_gene: TRBJ2-7
abundance: once
v_gene: TRBV10-1
d_gene: TRBD2

CDR3nt: TGTGCCAGCAGTTACGTCTCCGGGACAGGGTGGTACGAGCAGTACTTC
CDR3aa: CASSYVSGTGWYEQYF
j_gene: TRBJ2-7
abundance: NA
v_gene: TRBV6-5
d_gene: TRBD1

CDR3nt: TGTGCCAGCAGTTACTCGAACACAGGGATCGGTGGCTACACCTTC
CDR3aa: CASSYSNTGIGGYTF
j_gene: TRBJ1-2
abundance: NA
v_gene: TRBV6-5
d_gene: NA

CDR3nt: TGTGCCAGCAGCCTAAAGGAGGGAGCGGGAGGCTACGAGCAGTACTTC
CDR3aa: CASSLKEGAGGYEQYF
j_gene: TRBJ2-7
abundance: NA
v_gene: TRBV7-2
d_gene: TRBD2

CDR3nt: TGTGCCAGTAGCTTCCAGGGGGCCCACGAGCAGTACTTC
CDR3aa: CASSFQGAHEQYF
j_gene: TRBJ2-7
abundance: NA
v_gene: TRBV19
d_gene: TRBD1

CDR3nt: TGTGCCAGCAGCTTAGCCAGGAACACTGAAGCTTTCTTT
CDR3aa: CASSLARNTEAFF
j_gene: TRBJ1-1
abundance: NA
v_gene: TRBV7-9
d_gene: NA

CDR3nt: TGTGCCAGCAGCGCCCAGGGGTCTGGAAACACCATATATTTT
CDR3aa: CASSAQGSGNTIYF
j_gene: TRBJ1-3
abundance: NA
v_gene: TRBV9
d_gene: NA

CDR3nt: TGTGCCAGCAGCTTATCATGGGTAGCGGGGGCCTTTCTCGAGCAGTACTTC
CDR3aa: CASSLSWVAGAFLEQYF
j_gene: TRBJ2-7
abundance: once
v_gene: TRBV7-8
d_gene: TRBD2

CDR3nt: TGTGCCAGCAGTCGCCCGGACAGGGATCAAGGCTACACCTTC
CDR3aa: CASSRPDRDQGYTF
j_gene: TRBJ1-2
abundance: NA
v_gene: TRBV27
d_gene: TRBD1

CDR3nt: TGTGCCAGCAGCCGACAGGTCTCTGGAAACACCATATATTTT
CDR3aa: CASSRQVSGNTIYF
j_gene: TRBJ1-3
abundance: NA
v_gene: TRBV5-6
d_gene: NA

CDR3nt: TGTGCCAGCAGCTTAGCGGGACAGGGGTTCGCTGAAGCTTTCTTT
CDR3aa: CASSLAGQGFAEAFF
j_gene: TRBJ1-1
abundance: NA
v_gene: TRBV11-3
d_gene: TRBD1

CDR3nt: TGTGCCAGTAGTCGGGTTGGAGGGGGCGGACCCGAAGCTTTCTTT
CDR3aa: CASSRVGGGGPEAFF
j_gene: TRBJ1-1
abundance: NA
v_gene: TRBV19
d_gene: TRBD1

CDR3nt: TGTGCCAGCCAAACAGGGTCCCACGAGCAGTACTTC
CDR3aa: CASQTGSHEQYF
j_gene: TRBJ2-7
abundance: NA
v_gene: TRBV6-1
d_gene: NA

CDR3nt: TGTGCCAGCAGCGTAGGATCGGTATCGGGGTTAGGAGCTAATGAAAAACTGTTTTTT
CDR3aa: CASSVGSVSGLGANEKLFF
j_gene: TRBJ1-4
abundance: NA
v_gene: TRBV9
d_gene: NA

CDR3nt: TGTGCCCAAGAGCCCTCACAGGCCGGGGAGCTGTTTTTT
CDR3aa: CAQEPSQAGELFF
j_gene: TRBJ2-2
abundance: NA
v_gene: TRBV30
d_gene: NA